Sequencing of this TCR beta chain was carried out in a study of blood T cells in healthy people across ages. Study conclusions and caveats: A roughly linear age-dependent decrease characterized TCR beta diversity per million T cells.

The use of a sample-barcoded 5' primer and a J-beta primer mix characterized a second PCR of roughly 6 to 11 cycles. One entry per CDR3 protein results from TCRdb running MiXCR on the 5' RACE reads. The repertoire includes roughly 1.5 million distinct CDR3 sequences, roughly 43% of them detected once, and over 3.5% sits in the top ten. This clonotype has more than one count but fewer than ten. Its antigen is unidentified. Between the trimmed V and J ends, which lost 3 bases and 7 bases, there was a span of 18 bases. Germline lookup yields CDR1 DFQATT and CDR2 SNEGSKA (reference sequence). This CDR3 comprises 15 residues.

Sequenced input: blood. The V call is TRBV20-1, the J call TRBJ1-4, with D maybe TRBD1 (6 bases). The receptor's source is a woman under 30 in good health. CDR3 protein: CSARQTGLIAEKLFF. In DNA form, the CDR3 reads TGCAGTGCTAGGCAAACAGGGTTAATCGCTGAAAAACTGTTTTTT.